This TCR beta chain was profiled in a study of Ad26.COV2.S vaccination and SARS-CoV-2 variants. Study-wide context: Of the COV1001 trial arms, the Ad26.COV2.S arm included the donor. Ad26.COV2.S shots went into the muscle once or twice, 56 days apart.

The sample's treatment: about 20 received Ad26.COV2.S at low or high dose, single or two shots; 5 received placebo; per-sample allocation not given. Specimen acquisition occurred on day 63 following the initial vaccine or placebo injection. What was given as vaccine was an Ad26 vector encoding Wuhan-strain SARS-CoV-2 spike. The data were produced by immunoSEQ multiplex PCR, yet TCRdb's version contains in-frame clones alone and is incomplete. The top ten clones hold 3.6% of a sample with approximately 420,000 clones, around 87% of them seen once. This clone was picked up a small number of times. The TCR comes from a person aged 18-65 years who received the Ad26.COV2.S COVID-19 vaccine or a placebo. The sequencing here drew on peripheral blood, taken in a trial of Ad26.COV2.S vaccine versus placebo.

The CDR3 nucleotides are TGTGCCAGCAGCTTTCGACAGGGGGCTGCCGGGGAGCTGTTTTTT. This codes for CASSFRQGAAGELFF. The chain is built from TRBV7-2 and TRBJ2-2; 10 bases align to TRBD1. Looked up from germline, CDR1 is SGHTA and CDR2 is FQGNSA. Trimming at V came to 3 bases and at J to 6 bases, leaving 4 bases not matched to a gene. The CDR3 sequence is 15 residues long. Complete variable domain (other parts from reference TRBV7-2 and TRBJ2-2): GAGVSQSPSNKVTEKGKDVELRCDPISGHTALYWYRQSLGQGLEFLIYFQGNSAPDKSGLPSDRFSAERTGGSVSTLTIQRTQQEDSAVYLCASSFRQGAAGELFFGEGSRLTVL.